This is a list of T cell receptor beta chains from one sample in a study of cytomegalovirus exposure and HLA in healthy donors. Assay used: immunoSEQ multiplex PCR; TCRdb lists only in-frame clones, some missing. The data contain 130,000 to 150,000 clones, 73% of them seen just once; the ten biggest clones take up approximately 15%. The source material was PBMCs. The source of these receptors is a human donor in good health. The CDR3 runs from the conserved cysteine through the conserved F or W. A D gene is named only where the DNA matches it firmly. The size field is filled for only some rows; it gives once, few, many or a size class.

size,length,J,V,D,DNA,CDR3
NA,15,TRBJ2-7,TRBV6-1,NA,TGTGCCAGCAGTGAAGTAAAACTCCAGGGGCAAGAGCAGTACTTC,CASSEVKLQGQEQYF
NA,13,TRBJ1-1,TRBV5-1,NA,TGCGCCAGCAGCTCCACAACGAACACTGAAGCTTTCTTT,CASSSTTNTEAFF
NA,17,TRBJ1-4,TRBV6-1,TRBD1,TGTGCCAGCAGTGAAGAGGGCAGTGGACAGGGGTATGAAAAACTGTTTTTT,CASSEEGSGQGYEKLFF
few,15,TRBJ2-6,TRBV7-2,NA,TGTGCCAGCAGCATGGCAGGGGCTGGGGCCAACGTCCTGACTTTC,CASSMAGAGANVLTF
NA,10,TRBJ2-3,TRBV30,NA,TGTGCCTGGAGTGGCCCAGCGCAGTATTTT,CAWSGPAQYF
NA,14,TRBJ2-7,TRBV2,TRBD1,TGTGCCAGCAGTTGGACAGGGGTAGGTTCCGAGCAGTACTTC,CASSWTGVGSEQYF
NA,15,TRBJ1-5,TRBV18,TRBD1,TGTGCCAGCTCGGGGGACAGGGCTAGCAATCAGCCCCAGCATTTT,CASSGDRASNQPQHF
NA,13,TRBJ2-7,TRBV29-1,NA,TGCAGCGTTCGGACGGGAAGCTCCTACGAGCAGTACTTC,CSVRTGSSYEQYF
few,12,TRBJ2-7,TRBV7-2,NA,TGTGCCAGCAGCTCCCGGAGCCGCGAGCAGTACTTC,CASSSRSREQYF
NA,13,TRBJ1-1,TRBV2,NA,TGTGCCAGCAGTGTATATGTTAACACTGAAGCTTTCTTT,CASSVYVNTEAFF
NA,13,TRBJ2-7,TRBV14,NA,TGTGCCAGCAGCCCCCTCATAGGGGACGAGCAGTACTTC,CASSPLIGDEQYF
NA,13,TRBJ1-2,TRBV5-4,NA,TGTGCCAGCAGCCGGGAGGCAACCTATGGCTACACCTTC,CASSREATYGYTF
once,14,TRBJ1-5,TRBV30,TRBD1,TGTGCCTGGAGCCTGGACAGGAACGATCAGCCCCAGCATTTT,CAWSLDRNDQPQHF
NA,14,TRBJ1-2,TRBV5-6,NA,TGTGCCAGCAGCAGGGCTGACAGTCGCTATGGCTACACCTTC,CASSRADSRYGYTF
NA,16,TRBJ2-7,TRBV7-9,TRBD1,TGTGCCAGCAGCTTTAGGCGACAGGGATTATCGTACGAGCAGTACTTC,CASSFRRQGLSYEQYF
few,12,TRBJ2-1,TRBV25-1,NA,TGTGCCAGCAGGGACATCGGGAATGAGCAGTTCTTC,CASRDIGNEQFF
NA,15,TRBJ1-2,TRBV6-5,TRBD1,TGTGCCAGCAGTGCTACAGGACAGGGGACTTATGGCTACACCTTC,CASSATGQGTYGYTF
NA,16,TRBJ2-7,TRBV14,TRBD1,TGTGCCAGCAGCCAAGGCGCTCACAGGGGCACCTACGAGCAGTACTTC,CASSQGAHRGTYEQYF
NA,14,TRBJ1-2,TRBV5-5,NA,TGTGCCAGCAGCTTTCGACAGACACCTAGTGGCTACACCTTC,CASSFRQTPSGYTF
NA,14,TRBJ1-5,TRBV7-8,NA,TGTGCCAGCAGCTTAGCGGGGACAAATCAGCCCCAGCATTTT,CASSLAGTNQPQHF
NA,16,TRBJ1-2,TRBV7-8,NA,TGTGCCAGCAGCTTAGTTACGACAGCGTGGAACTATGGCTACACCTTC,CASSLVTTAWNYGYTF
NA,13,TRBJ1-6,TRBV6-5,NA,TGTGCCAGCAGTACATACAGGGAGTCACCCCTCCACTTT,CASSTYRESPLHF
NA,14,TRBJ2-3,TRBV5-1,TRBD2,TGCGCCAGCAGCCCGGGGGGTCACACAGATACGCAGTATTTT,CASSPGGHTDTQYF
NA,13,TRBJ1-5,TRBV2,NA,TGTGCCAGCAGTGGGGGGGGTAGTCAGCCCCAGCATTTT,CASSGGGSQPQHF
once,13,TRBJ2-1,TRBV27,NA,TGTGCCAGCAGTTACACTAGGGCTTATGAGCAGTTCTTC,CASSYTRAYEQFF
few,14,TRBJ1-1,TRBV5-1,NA,TGCGCCAGCAGCTTGGCCAGGGGTGACACTGAAGCTTTCTTT,CASSLARGDTEAFF
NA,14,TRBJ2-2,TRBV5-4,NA,TGTGCCAGCAGCTTCTGGGGGGGGCCCGGGGAGCTGTTTTTT,CASSFWGGPGELFF
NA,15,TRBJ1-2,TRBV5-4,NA,TGTGCCAGCAGAATAAACAGGCCGACTGAGTATGGCTACACCTTC,CASRINRPTEYGYTF
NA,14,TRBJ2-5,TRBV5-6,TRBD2,TGTGCCAGCAGCTTACCTAGCGGGCGGGAGACCCAGTACTTC,CASSLPSGRETQYF
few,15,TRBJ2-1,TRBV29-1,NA,TGCAGCGTTGAAGGGCGGGAAGGCTCCTACAATGAGCAGTTCTTC,CSVEGREGSYNEQFF
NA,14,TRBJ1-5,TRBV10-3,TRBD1,TGTGCCGCCGGGACAGGGGACAGCAATCAGCCCCAGCATTTT,CAAGTGDSNQPQHF
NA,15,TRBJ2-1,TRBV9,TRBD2,TGTGCCAGCAGCGCCTCGGGACTAGCTGCCAATGAGCAGTTCTTC,CASSASGLAANEQFF
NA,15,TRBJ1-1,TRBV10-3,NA,TGTGCCATCAGTGACAGGGGCCCCCAAGGCGGTGAAGCTTTCTTT,CAISDRGPQGGEAFF
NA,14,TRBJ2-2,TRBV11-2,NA,TGCGCCAGCAGCGTGGGGCCCGTTGGGGGGGAGCTGTTTTTT,CASSVGPVGGELFF
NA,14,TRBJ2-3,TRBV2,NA,TGTGCCAGCAGCGTCACAGTATTCACAGATACGCAGTATTTT,CASSVTVFTDTQYF
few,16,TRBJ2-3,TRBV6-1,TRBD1,TGTGCCAGCAGTGGATCCGGGACAGTTAGCACAGATACGCAGTATTTT,CASSGSGTVSTDTQYF
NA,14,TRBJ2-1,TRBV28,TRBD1,TGTGCCAGCAGTTCCGGACAGGGGGCGTATGAGCAGTTCTTC,CASSSGQGAYEQFF
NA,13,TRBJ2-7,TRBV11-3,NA,TGTGCCAGCAGCTTGATGCGGGAATACGAGCAGTACTTC,CASSLMREYEQYF
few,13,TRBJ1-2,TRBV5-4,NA,TGTGCCAGCAGCTCGGCAGCCCCCGGGAGCTACACCTTC,CASSSAAPGSYTF
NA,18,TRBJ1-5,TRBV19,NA,TGTGCCAGTAATACCCCAGTGGTAAGGGGCTCTCTAGATCAGCCCCAGCATTTT,CASNTPVVRGSLDQPQHF
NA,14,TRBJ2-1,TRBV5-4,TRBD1,TGTGCCAGCAGACCGGAGACAGGGGAGGATGAGCAGTTCTTC,CASRPETGEDEQFF
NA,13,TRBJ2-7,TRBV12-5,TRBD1,TGTGCTAGTGGTTTGGCGACAGGGAGCGAGCAGTACTTC,CASGLATGSEQYF
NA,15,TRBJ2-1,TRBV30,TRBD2,TGTGCCTGGAGTCGGACTAGCGGGAGGGGCGATGAGCAGTTCTTC,CAWSRTSGRGDEQFF
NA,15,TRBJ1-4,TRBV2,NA,TGTGCCAGCAGTGAACAGGGGACAACTAATGAAAAACTGTTTTTT,CASSEQGTTNEKLFF
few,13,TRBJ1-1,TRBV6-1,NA,TGTGCCACCGCCAAGGGGTATTACGCTGAAGCTTTCTTT,CATAKGYYAEAFF
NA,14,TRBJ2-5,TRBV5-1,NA,TGCGCCAGCAGCTTGGCTTCGGTCCAAGAGACCCAGTACTTC,CASSLASVQETQYF
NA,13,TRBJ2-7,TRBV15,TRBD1,TGTGCCACCAGCAGAGGGGACAGGGACGAGCAGTACTTC,CATSRGDRDEQYF
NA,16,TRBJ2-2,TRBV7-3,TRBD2,TGTGCCAGCAGCTCTAGCGGGAGGGCCGTGGCCGGGGAGCTGTTTTTT,CASSSSGRAVAGELFF
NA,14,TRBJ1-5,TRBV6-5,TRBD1,TGTGCCAGCAGTGCAGGGGGGTGGATTCAGCCCCAGCATTTT,CASSAGGWIQPQHF
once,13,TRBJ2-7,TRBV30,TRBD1,TGTGCCTGGAGGGGACAGATATCCTACGAGCAGTACTTC,CAWRGQISYEQYF
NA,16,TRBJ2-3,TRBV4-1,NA,TGCGCCAGCAGCCAAGGGACCGGGACTCTCACAGATACGCAGTATTTT,CASSQGTGTLTDTQYF
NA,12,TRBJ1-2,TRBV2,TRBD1,TGTGCCAACAAACAGGGGGTCTATGGCTACACCTTC,CANKQGVYGYTF
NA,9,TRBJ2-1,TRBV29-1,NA,TGCAGCGTTGGGAGTGAGCAGTTCTTC,CSVGSEQFF
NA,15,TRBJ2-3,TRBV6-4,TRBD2,TGTGCCAGCAGTGAAAGCGCGGGGGGGGAAGATACGCAGTATTTT,CASSESAGGEDTQYF
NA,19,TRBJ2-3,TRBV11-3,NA,TGTGCCAGCAGCCACCCCCGCAGTACTGACGAGACTAGCACAGATACGCAGTATTTT,CASSHPRSTDETSTDTQYF
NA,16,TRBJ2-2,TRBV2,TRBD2,TGTGCCAGCAGTAGGCGTAGCGGGAGGGTGGACGGGGAGCTGTTTTTT,CASSRRSGRVDGELFF
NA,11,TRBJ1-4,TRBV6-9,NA,TGTGCCAGGGGACTCAATGAAAAACTGTTTTTT,CARGLNEKLFF
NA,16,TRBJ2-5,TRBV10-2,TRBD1,TGCGCCAGCAGTGATCCCGCGACAGGGAGTGAGGAGACCCAGTACTTC,CASSDPATGSEETQYF